This note documents a single TCR beta chain sequence. The data stem from a study of T-cell memory formation after mild COVID-19. TCRdb re-called the 5' RACE reads through MiXCR, storing one row per CDR3 protein. The sample shows roughly 400,000 distinct CDR3 sequences, 16% of them seen only once. CDR1 and CDR2 from the germline V gene are DFQATT and SNEGSKA (reference sequence). The CDR3 totals 12 residues. The V and J ends lost 3 bases and 3 bases respectively, with 9 bases between them. Sequencing was carried out using PBMCs or a T cell subset sorted from them (not recorded which). This receptor was obtained from a young man who had mild COVID-19 (a few samples of this study predate the infection). Cell type and time point are not known. The chain has TRBV20-1 and TRBJ2-7, with a weak D call TRBD1 (6 bases). As DNA, the CDR3 is TGCAGTGCTAGGGGGGCGGGCTACGAGCAGTACGTC. This codes for CSARGAGYEQYV.